This TCR beta chain was obtained from a study of siplizumab effects on memory and regulatory T cells. Findings and limits, study-wide: Relative to controls at approximately 30%, mappable alloreactive CD4+ clones exhibited a mean Treg-derived proportion of around 65% with siplizumab. Sequences that were alloreactive and traceable to unstimulated CD4+ memory cells were significantly reduced by siplizumab. Greater diversity than memory cells seemed evident in naive T cells, which also appeared to be major alloresponse contributors.

The length of the CDR3 is 15 residues. Losses at the gene ends were 8 bases for V and 3 bases for J; bases not matched to a gene: 10. From germline, CDR1 is LGHNA and CDR2 YSLEER. With respect to this clone: Its antigen is currently unknown.

Using immunoSEQ multiplex PCR, the repertoire was profiled, and TCRdb retains in-frame clones only, with some absent. The repertoire includes approximately 60,000 clones, just over 95% of them detected once, and 0.095% sits in the top ten. This sequence was found in a human donor in good health. V usage is TRBV4-3 and J usage is TRBJ1-1; 9 bases are shared with TRBD1. Sequenced: naive CD8+ T cells sorted from blood. This CDR3 is CASGGTGSGHTEAFF. In DNA, the CDR3 is TGCGCCAGCGGGGGGACAGGGTCGGGACACACTGAAGCTTTCTTT.